This TCR beta chain was recorded in a study of T-cell reconstitution after alpha-beta-depleted transplantation in children. Unique molecular identifiers featured in how the TCRbeta library was prepared. In TCRdb, the PCR reads were re-called with MiXCR into one record per CDR3 protein. The sample shows roughly 500,000 distinct CDR3 sequences, under 12% of them seen only once. The CDR3 runs 12 residues. Germline V CDR1 and CDR2: DFQATT, SNEGSKA (reference sequence). Study-wide findings and caveats: At day 60, the high TCRbeta diversity found in some patients originated from recipient T cells and thymic progenitors that had survived.

This clonotype was counted only a few times. Its cognate antigen is unknown. This sequence originates from a child under 10 years old with inherited bone marrow failure, due to receive a stem cell transplant. The sequences come from PBMCs, collected before TCRalphabeta/CD19-depleted stem cell transplant. The rearrangement uses TRBV20-1 and TRBJ1-1; weak D call: TRBD1 (6 bases). The CDR3 DNA follows: TGCAGGGTGGGGGGGCCGAACACTGAAGCTTTCTTT. Translated: CRVGGPNTEAFF.